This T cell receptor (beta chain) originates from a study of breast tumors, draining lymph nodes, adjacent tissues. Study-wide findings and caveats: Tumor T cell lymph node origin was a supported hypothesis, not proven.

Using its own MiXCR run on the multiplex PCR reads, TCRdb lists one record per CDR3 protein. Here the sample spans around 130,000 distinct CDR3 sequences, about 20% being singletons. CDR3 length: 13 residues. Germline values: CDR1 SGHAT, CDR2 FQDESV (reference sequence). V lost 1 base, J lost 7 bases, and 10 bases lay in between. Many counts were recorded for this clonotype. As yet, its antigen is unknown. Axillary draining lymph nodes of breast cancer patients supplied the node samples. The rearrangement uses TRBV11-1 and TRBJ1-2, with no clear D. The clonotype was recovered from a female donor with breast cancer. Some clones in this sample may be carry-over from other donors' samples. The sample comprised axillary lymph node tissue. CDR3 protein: CASSLDGYGGYTF. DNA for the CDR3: TGTGCCAGCAGCTTAGATGGGTATGGTGGCTACACCTTC.